The 21 T cell receptor beta chains reported below all come from one sample, sequenced in a study of T cells after yellow fever vaccination. TCRdb analysed the 5' RACE reads with MiXCR anew, one entry per CDR3 protein. The table includes approximately 110,000 distinct CDR3 sequences, under 8% detected once. This material consisted of CD4+ T cells sorted from PBMCs, taken roughly 10 days after the first yellow fever vaccination. Every receptor here comes from a man younger than 35 who received the YFV17D yellow fever vaccine.

This chain links TRBV7-2 with TRBJ2-7; possibly TRBD1 or TRBD2 for D (5 bases each). The V and J ends lost 5 bases and 0 bases respectively, with 17 bases between them. Germline loops: CDR1 SGHTA, CDR2 FQGNSA. The CDR3 loop spans 16 amino acids. CDR3 nucleotides: TGTGCCAGCAGCCACCGGGACGGTTTTCCCTCCTACGAGCAGTACTTC. Translated, it gives CASSHRDGFPSYEQYF. Together with reference TRBV7-2 and TRBJ2-7, the CDR3 gives the full variable domain: GAGVSQSPSNKVTEKGKDVELRCDPISGHTALYWYRQSLGQGLEFLIYFQGNSAPDKSGLPSDRFSAERTGGSVSTLTIQRTQQEDSAVYLCASSHRDGFPSYEQYFGPGTRLTVT.

In its sample, this clonotype was seen many times. The chain carries TRBV6-5 and TRBJ2-1; 12 bases match TRBD2. Germline V CDR1 and CDR2: MNHEY, SVGAGI. The CDR3 spans 15 residues. V lost 5 bases to trimming and J lost 2 bases; unmatched junction nucleotides: 1. The CDR3 sequence: CASSPSGGAYNEQFF. DNA of the CDR3: TGTGCCAGCAGTCCTAGCGGGGGGGCCTACAATGAGCAGTTCTTC.

This clonotype was counted only a few times. The rearrangement links TRBV3-1 to TRBJ2-1, with 12 nucleotides matching TRBD2. The CDR3 spans 18 residues. V lost 7 bases to trimming and J lost 2 bases; unmatched junction nucleotides: 12. Germline CDR1 LGHDT, CDR2 YNNKEL (reference sequence). The CDR3 protein is CASNLSPTSGGTYNEQFF. Here the CDR3 DNA reads TGTGCCAGCAACCTCTCTCCGACTAGCGGGGGTACCTACAATGAGCAGTTCTTC.

There are a few counts of this clonotype. This chain joins TRBV29-1 and TRBJ2-5; 10 nucleotides match TRBD2. The CDR3 extends over 14 amino acids. The V gene end was trimmed by 1 base and the J gene end by 9 bases; junction bases not matched to a gene: 8. Germline CDR1 and CDR2: SQVTM and ANQGSEA. CDR3 coding DNA: TGCAGCGTTGAAGTAGCGGGGGGCCGAAAGGCCCAGTACTTC. Protein sequence: CSVEVAGGRKAQYF.

This clonotype was seen ten or more times. The CDR3 nucleotides read TGTGCCAGCAGCTTGTTTGGGCTACAGGATTATGGCTACACCTTC. Amino acid sequence: CASSLFGLQDYGYTF. The V gene is TRBV11-2, the J gene TRBJ1-2; TRBD1 might be the D (5 bases). Trimming removed 3 bases at V and 5 bases at J, with 16 bases between. From germline, CDR1 is SGHAT and CDR2 FQNNGV. The CDR3 totals 15 residues.

This clonotype was found a few times. The chain carries TRBV4-2 and TRBJ2-5, with a weak D call TRBD2 (6 bases). CDR3 length: 15 residues. Germline CDR1 LGHNA, CDR2 YNFKEQ. The V gene lost 4 bases and the J gene lost 1 base, with 13 bases spanning the gap. Here the CDR3 DNA reads TGTGCCAGCAGCCCCGGGGACTCCACCCAAGAGACCCAGTACTTC. This codes for CASSPGDSTQETQYF.

This clonotype occurred many times. V gene TRBV6-5 combines with J gene TRBJ1-3; 9 nucleotides match TRBD1. CDR3 length equals 15 residues. Trimming at V came to 5 bases and at J to 4 bases, leaving 6 bases not matched to a gene. Per the germline V gene, CDR1 is MNHEY and CDR2 is SVGAGI. The CDR3 region has the DNA TGTGCCAGCAGTACTACAGGGGGCTTCGGAAACACCATATATTTT. This encodes CASSTTGGFGNTIYF.

Comments on this clonotype: Since a much larger clone is just one base distant, this may be a read error. The V gene is TRBV18, the J gene TRBJ2-7; tentatively, D is TRBD2 (6 bases). Trimming pared 6 bases from V and 3 bases from J, leaving 18 bases between. The CDR3 length is 15 residues. CDR1 and CDR2 from the germline V gene are KGHSH and LQKENI. The CDR3 loop reads CASSREEGIVYEQYF. The CDR3 DNA reads as TGTGCCAGCTCCCGAGAGGAGGGGATCGTCTACGAGCAGTACTTC.

Ten or more counts support this clonotype. The chain couples TRBV5-1 to TRBJ1-6, with 8 bases matching TRBD1. This CDR3 is built from 14 residues. With V trimmed by 5 bases and J by 8 bases, 6 bases remained unmatched. Germline V gene data show CDR1 as SGHRS and CDR2 as YFSETQ. CDR3 loop: CASRLTGVDSPLHF. The CDR3 DNA follows: TGCGCCAGCAGACTGACAGGGGTCGATTCACCCCTCCACTTT.

The sample holds many counts of this clonotype. Here the CDR3 DNA reads TGCGCCAGCAGTCCGACTAGTTCCTACGAGCAGTACTTC. The encoded protein is CASSPTSSYEQYF. This chain links TRBV10-1 with TRBJ2-7; maybe TRBD2 (6 bases). The CDR3 has 13 residues. Trimming removed 5 bases from V and 1 base from J, with 9 bases in between. Per germline, CDR1 WNHNN and CDR2 SYGVQD (reference sequence).

This clonotype was seen at least ten times. The chain combines TRBV6-2 or TRBV6-3 with TRBJ1-5; TRBD1 matches 7 bases. The junction had 19 bases not matched to a gene; V was cut back by 6 bases and J by 2 bases. The CDR3 spans 19 residues. CDR1 is MNHEY and CDR2 is SVGEGT in the germline V gene. CDR3 in DNA: TGTGCCAGCAGACCGCCGGGACAGAGCATCTATTGGGGCAATCAGCCCCAGCATTTT. Amino acid sequence: CASRPPGQSIYWGNQPQHF.

The table lists this clonotype with many counts. V and J are TRBV20-1 and TRBJ1-1; D remains ambiguous. V was trimmed by 2 bases and J by 7 bases, leaving 14 bases between them. Germline V gives CDR1 DFQATT, CDR2 SNEGSKA (reference sequence). This CDR3 has 13 amino acids. In nucleotides, the CDR3 is TGCAGTGCTAGAAACCCCCGGGTTGGTGAAGCTTTCTTT. Its protein is CSARNPRVGEAFF.

This clonotype appeared many times. This chain joins TRBV12-3 or TRBV12-4 and TRBJ2-3; D unresolved. The CDR3 is 14 amino acids. V lost 7 bases, J lost 2 bases, and 13 bases lay in between. The chain's CDR3 is CASTIITHTDTQYF. The DNA of the CDR3 is TGTGCCAGCACAATTATAACGCACACAGATACGCAGTATTTT.

This clonotype was counted at least ten times. The CDR3 loop reads CASSSGQRSYGYTF. CDR3 sequence (DNA): TGTGCCAGCAGCTCTGGACAGAGATCTTATGGCTACACCTTC. This sequence joins TRBV7-2 and TRBJ1-2; D is perhaps TRBD1 (6 bases). CDR3 length: 14 residues. CDR1 is SGHTA and CDR2 is FQGNSA in the germline V gene. V was pared by 4 bases and J by 5 bases, with 14 bases between.

This clonotype turned up a few times. This sequence joins TRBV12-3 or TRBV12-4 and TRBJ1-1, with 8 bases matching TRBD1. J was trimmed by 5 bases and V by 7 bases; bases with no gene match: 6. The CDR3 has 13 residues. The CDR3 DNA reads as TGTGCCAGCAAGCGACAGGGGTGGACTGAAGCTTTCTTT. It codes for CASKRQGWTEAFF.

This clonotype was found many times. Mismatch with germline at one junction end may stem from a read error. V usage is TRBV12-3 or TRBV12-4 and J usage is TRBJ1-3; 8 bases fit TRBD1. CDR3 length: 14 residues. CDR3 residues: CASTLQGAGNTIYF. The CDR3, as DNA: TGTGCCAGCACTTTACAGGGGGCTGGAAACACCATATATTTT.

This clonotype has ten or more counts. The J gene is TRBJ2-1, the V gene TRBV4-3; the D is unclear. Trimming removed 4 bases at V and 4 bases at J, with 8 bases between. Germline lookup yields CDR1 LGHNA and CDR2 YSLEER. The CDR3 spans 13 residues. Here the CDR3 DNA reads TGCGCCAGCAGCCCACAGCCGTACAATGAGCAGTTCTTC. Protein product: CASSPQPYNEQFF.

There are many counts of this clonotype. The chain couples TRBV20-1 to TRBJ1-1, with 7 bases that match TRBD1. Germline loops: CDR1 DFQATT, CDR2 SNEGSKA (reference sequence). With 2 bases clipped from V and 2 bases from J, the junction kept 8 bases outside the gene matches. The CDR3 has 15 amino acids. CDR3 bases: TGCAGTGCTAGACGGACAGGTCGGGACAACACTGAAGCTTTCTTT. Encoded protein: CSARRTGRDNTEAFF.

This clonotype was found many times. The V gene is TRBV11-2, the J gene TRBJ2-7; a possible D gene is TRBD1 (6 bases). Trimming stripped 1 base from V and 7 bases from J, with 11 bases between. The CDR3 covers 13 residues. Germline assignment: CDR1 SGHAT and CDR2 FQNNGV. CDR3 nucleotide sequence: TGTGCCAGCAGCTTAGTTGGGGGCGAAGAGCAGTACGTC. This gives the protein CASSLVGGEEQYV.

V gene TRBV7-9 combines with J gene TRBJ1-2; 7 nucleotides line up with TRBD1. The CDR3 consists of 14 residues. The V gene end was trimmed by 3 bases and the J gene end by 4 bases; junction bases not matched to a gene: 5. Per germline, CDR1 SEHNR and CDR2 FQNEAQ (reference sequence). The CDR3 region has the DNA TGTGCCAGCAGCTTGGGACAGAATTCCTATGGCTACACCTTC. Translation: CASSLGQNSYGYTF.

In this sample, this clonotype turned up many times. The V call is TRBV7-8, the J call TRBJ2-1; 9 nucleotides match TRBD2. With V trimmed by 5 bases and J by 9 bases, 11 bases remained unmatched. CDR1 and CDR2 (germline): SGHVS, FQNEAQ. The CDR3 totals 15 residues. The CDR3 loop reads CASSAIGRGGTEQFF. The CDR3 bases are TGTGCCAGCAGCGCCATTGGGCGGGGGGGGACTGAGCAGTTCTTC.